This passage covers 2 T cell receptor beta chains from one sample sequenced in a study of metastatic and nonmetastatic thyroid tumors. TCRdb re-clonotyped the PCR reads via MiXCR. Of about 40,000 clones listed, approximately 10% are singletons. Treatment of any kind had been given to no patient before thyroid surgery. Specimen: blood. The receptors were gathered from a female donor with papillary thyroid cancer or a benign thyroid nodule (not recorded which). Some clones in this sample may be carry-over from other donors' samples.

This clone appeared many times. V gene TRBV9 combines with J gene TRBJ2-5, with 11 bases that match TRBD2. CDR3 length: 16 amino acids. Germline CDR1 SGDLS, CDR2 YYNGEE. J was trimmed by 5 bases and V by 4 bases; bases with no gene match: 10. The CDR3 protein is CASSPTLSGRGETQYF. The CDR3 DNA reads as TGTGCCAGCAGCCCTACCCTTAGCGGGAGGGGGGAGACCCAGTACTTC.

This clone was seen repeatedly, ten times or more. The chain carries TRBV6-1 and TRBJ1-5, with D maybe TRBD1 (5 bases). The CDR3 runs to 15 residues. Trimming cost V 6 bases and J 1 base, with 13 bases left between them. Germline assignment: CDR1 MNHNS and CDR2 SASEGT. The CDR3 region is CASSQSWGSNQPQHF. The CDR3 nucleotides are TGTGCCAGCAGCCAATCATGGGGGAGCAATCAGCCCCAGCATTTT.